This paragraph covers one T cell receptor beta chain sequence. Antigen: not known. TCRdb re-analysed the 5' RACE reads in MiXCR, keeping a single row per CDR3 protein. The data show under 600,000 distinct CDR3 sequences, less than 25% seen once. This sample was included in a study of T cells after yellow fever vaccination. Study in general: Preparing low-cell-number fractions relied on SMART-Seq v4 Ultra Low Input.

Germline trimming cut 0 bases from V and 3 bases from J; bases unmatched to any gene: 4. The CDR3 spans 16 residues. Looked up from germline, CDR1 is LGHNA and CDR2 is YSLEER. Overall study findings and caveats: Weaker, the secondary response peaked sooner, at day 5 versus 15. The bulk population could contribute abundant contaminating clonotypes to FACS-sorted repertoires.

The sequence derives from a man aged 18 to 29 who received the YFV17D yellow fever vaccine. This specimen was PBMCs, taken approximately 22 days after the first yellow fever vaccination. The chain employs TRBV4-3 and TRBJ2-3, with 9 bases aligning to TRBD2. CDR3 bases: TGCGCCAGCAGCCAAGAGGAGCGGGGGGAAACAGATACGCAGTATTTT. Translation: CASSQEERGETDTQYF.